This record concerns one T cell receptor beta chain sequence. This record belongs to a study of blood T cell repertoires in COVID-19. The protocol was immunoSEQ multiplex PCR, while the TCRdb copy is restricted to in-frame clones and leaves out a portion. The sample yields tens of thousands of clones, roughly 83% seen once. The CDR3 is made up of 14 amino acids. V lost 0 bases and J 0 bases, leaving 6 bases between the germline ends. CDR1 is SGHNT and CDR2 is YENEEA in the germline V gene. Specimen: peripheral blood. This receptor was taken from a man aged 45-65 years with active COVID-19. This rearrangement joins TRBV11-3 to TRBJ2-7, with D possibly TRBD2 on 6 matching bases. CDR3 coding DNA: TGTGCCAGCAGCTTAGACGGGAGCTCCTACGAGCAGTACTTC. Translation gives CASSLDGSSYEQYF.